This T cell receptor beta chain was captured by sequencing in a study of technical replicates of blood from several donors. The data were produced by immunoSEQ multiplex PCR, yet TCRdb's version contains in-frame clones alone and is incomplete. The sample shows about 94,000 clones, around 95% of them seen only once. V was pared by 2 bases and J by 4 bases, with 5 bases between. From germline, CDR1 is SGHTA and CDR2 FQGNSA. The CDR3 is made up of 13 amino acids. This receptor was identified in a human donor in good health. The genes are TRBV7-2 and TRBJ2-2; D ambiguous. The sample consisted of T cells isolated from PBMCs. CDR3 bases: TGTGCCAGCAGCTTATCGGGCACCGGGGAGCTGTTTTTT. Translation gives CASSLSGTGELFF.